Sequencing of this T cell receptor (beta chain) was carried out in a study of response to subunit inactivated influenza vaccine (dated by TCRdb to the late 2010s). Study-level background: Deep quantitative profiling of the T cell receptor repertoire was used in the study to follow responses to a trivalent subunit inactivated influenza vaccine. Here is what the overall study found, with its caveats: The authors proposed that each seasonal influenza vaccination may bring in only a limited number of new T cells.

V is pared back by 5 bases and J by 2 bases, with 12 bases lying between the germline termini. The germline V gene gives CDR1 as SGHTA and CDR2 as FQGNSA. Reading from cysteine to phenylalanine, the CDR3 counts 14 amino acids. The read is trimmed to its CDR3 DNA, 42 bases read in frame from base 1. The method behind the library was RT-PCR. The run used an Illumina HiSeq 2500. TCRdb trimmed the raw reads at Q25, called clones with MiXCR and kept productive beta chains. Identical CDR3 protein sequences are pooled into one entry, listed with their most common genes and DNA. The table for this sample lists hundreds of thousands of distinct CDR3 sequences; about 11% of them were counted only once. Of the sample, around 10% falls within the top ten clones. This clonotype has just a few counts. The clone's antigen remains unknown. No quality values exist for individual bases; no much larger clone is one base distant.

This same sample was also taken into another study, of T cells expressing NK-cell markers. The second investigation adds: 5'RACE template switching, by which a universal primer site and unique molecular identifiers were added, was used to make TCR beta cDNA libraries. In sorted CD3+CD56+NKG2C+, CD3+CD56+NKG2C- and CD3+CD56-NKG2C+ T-cell subsets from roughly 8 donors, TCR beta-chain repertoires were profiled. Among the eight sequenced donors, seven were HCMV-seropositive and one was HCMV-seronegative. In several experiments an anti-gammadeltaTCR antibody was added to restrict sorting to alphabetaTCR-expressing T cells. For 6 or 7 donors, the dominant CD3+CD56+NKG2C+ clonotypes were among the top 10 CD8+ clonotypes and accounted for about 1.0-7.0% of CD8+ T cells. Those dominant clonotypes were again the most abundant among CD3+CD56-NKG2C+ cells in four donors, at about 28.3-65%. Whether the expanded NKG2C-expressing T cell clones were specific for HCMV antigens was left unclear. Randomly selected healthy volunteers, three men and five women, were used as the eight sequenced donors. HCMV-specific IgG was detected in serum with a commercial ELISA kit to determine HCMV serostatus. Ficoll density gradient centrifugation was used to isolate peripheral blood mononuclear cells from blood. Bulk peripheral blood T-cell repertoires were additionally sequenced from unsorted PBMC for over 5 donors. Priming for cDNA synthesis came from the TCR beta constant segment, and two successive PCR amplification steps followed. Illumina HiSeq 2000/2500, MiSeq or NextSeq was used to sequence libraries as 2 x 150 bp reads. Reads were demultiplexed and grouped by UMI with MIGEC, and clonotypes were assembled and quantified with MiTCR. Only TCR cDNA sequences supported by at least two reads were kept to exclude erroneous sequences. The tcR package was used for downstream repertoire analysis, and clonotypes were matched between fractions using CDR3 nucleotide sequence together with V segment. VDJmatch was used to annotate antigen specificity against VDJdb, with one amino acid substitution in CDR3 permitted.

Here the chain combines TRBV7-2 and TRBJ1-2; the D gene assignment is ambiguous. This receptor was taken from a man between 50 and 59 years old who received an inactivated influenza vaccine. Donor details come from another sample of the same person, matched by shared clones. This sample comprised PBMCs from blood, obtained on the day of vaccination. The sequenced DNA: TGTGCCAGCAGCCCTTCCTCCCAAAACTATGGCTACACCTTC. It translates to CASSPSSQNYGYTF.